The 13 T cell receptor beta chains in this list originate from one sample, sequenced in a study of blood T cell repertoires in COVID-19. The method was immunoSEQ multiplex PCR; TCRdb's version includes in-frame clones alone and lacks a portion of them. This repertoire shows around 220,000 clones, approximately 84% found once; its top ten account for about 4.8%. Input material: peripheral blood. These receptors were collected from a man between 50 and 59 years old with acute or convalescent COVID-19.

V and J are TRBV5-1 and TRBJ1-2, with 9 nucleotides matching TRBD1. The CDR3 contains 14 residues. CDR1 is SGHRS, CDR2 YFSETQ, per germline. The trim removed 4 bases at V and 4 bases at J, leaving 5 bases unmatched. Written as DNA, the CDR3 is TGCGCCAGCAGCCCCGGGACAGGGTCCTATGGCTACACCTTC. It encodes CASSPGTGSYGYTF.

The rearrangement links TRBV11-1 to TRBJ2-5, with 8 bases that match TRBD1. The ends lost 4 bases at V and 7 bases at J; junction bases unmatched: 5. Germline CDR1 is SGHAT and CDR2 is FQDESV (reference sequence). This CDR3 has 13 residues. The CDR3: CASSYLGTGTQYF. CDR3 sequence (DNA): TGTGCCAGCAGCTACCTAGGGACAGGGACCCAGTACTTC.

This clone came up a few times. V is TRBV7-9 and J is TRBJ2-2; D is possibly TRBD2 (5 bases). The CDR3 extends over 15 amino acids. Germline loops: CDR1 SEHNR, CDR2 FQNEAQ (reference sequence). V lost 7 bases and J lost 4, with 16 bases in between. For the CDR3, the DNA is TGTGCCAGCATCAATAGGGCAGGAGGCACCGGGGAGCTGTTTTTT. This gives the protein CASINRAGGTGELFF.

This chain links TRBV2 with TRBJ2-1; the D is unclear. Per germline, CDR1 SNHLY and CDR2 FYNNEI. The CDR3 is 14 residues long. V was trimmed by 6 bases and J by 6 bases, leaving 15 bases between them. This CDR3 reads CASREYATANEQFF. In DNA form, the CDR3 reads TGTGCCAGCAGGGAGTATGCTACCGCCAATGAGCAGTTCTTC.

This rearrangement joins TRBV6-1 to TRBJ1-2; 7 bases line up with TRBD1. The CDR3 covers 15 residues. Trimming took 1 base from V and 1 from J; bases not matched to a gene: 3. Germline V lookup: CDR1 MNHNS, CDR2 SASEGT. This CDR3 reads CASSEGAGGNYGYTF. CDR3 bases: TGTGCCAGCAGTGAAGGGGCAGGGGGTAACTATGGCTACACCTTC.

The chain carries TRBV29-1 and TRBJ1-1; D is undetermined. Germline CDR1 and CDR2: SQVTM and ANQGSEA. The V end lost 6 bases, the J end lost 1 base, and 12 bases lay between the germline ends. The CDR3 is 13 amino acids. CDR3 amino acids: CSVQIIWNTEAFF. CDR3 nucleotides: TGCAGCGTCCAGATAATCTGGAACACTGAAGCTTTCTTT. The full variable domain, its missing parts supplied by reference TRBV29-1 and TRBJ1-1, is SAVISQKPSRDICQRGTSLTIQCQVDSQVTMMFWYRQQPGQSLTLIATANQGSEATYESGFVIDKFPISRPNLTFSTLTVSNMSPEDSSIYLCSVQIIWNTEAFFGQGTRLTVV.

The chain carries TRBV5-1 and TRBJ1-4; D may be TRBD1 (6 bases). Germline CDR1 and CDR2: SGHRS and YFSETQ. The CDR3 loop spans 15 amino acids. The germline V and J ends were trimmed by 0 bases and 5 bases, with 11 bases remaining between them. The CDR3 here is CASSLVTGMNEKLFF. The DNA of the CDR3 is TGCGCCAGCAGCTTGGTTACAGGGATGAATGAAAAACTGTTTTTT.

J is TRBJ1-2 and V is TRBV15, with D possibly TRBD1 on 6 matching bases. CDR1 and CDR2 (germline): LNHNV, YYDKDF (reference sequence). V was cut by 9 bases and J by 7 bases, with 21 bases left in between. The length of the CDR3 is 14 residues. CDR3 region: CATSRGGSSSGYTF. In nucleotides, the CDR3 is TGTGCCACTTCGAGAGGGGGATCTTCTAGTGGCTACACCTTC.

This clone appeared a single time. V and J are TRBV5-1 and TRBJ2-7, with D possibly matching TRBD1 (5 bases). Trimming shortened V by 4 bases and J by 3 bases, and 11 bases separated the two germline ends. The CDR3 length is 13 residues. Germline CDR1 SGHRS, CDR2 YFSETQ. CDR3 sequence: CASSDAGYYEQYF. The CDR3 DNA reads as TGCGCCAGCAGCGATGCAGGGTACTACGAGCAGTACTTC.

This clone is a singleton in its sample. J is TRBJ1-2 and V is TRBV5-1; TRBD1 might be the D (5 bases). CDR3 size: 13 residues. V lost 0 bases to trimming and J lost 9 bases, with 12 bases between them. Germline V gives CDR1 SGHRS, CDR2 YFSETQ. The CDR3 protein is CASSLAGVSSYTF. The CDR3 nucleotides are TGCGCCAGCAGCTTGGCGGGGGTTTCAAGCTACACCTTC.

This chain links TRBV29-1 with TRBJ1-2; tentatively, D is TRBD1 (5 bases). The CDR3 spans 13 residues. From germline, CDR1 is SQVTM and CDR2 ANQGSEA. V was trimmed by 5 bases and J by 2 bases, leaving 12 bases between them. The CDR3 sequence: CSVPRQMNYGYTF. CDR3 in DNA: TGCAGCGTTCCCCGACAGATGAACTATGGCTACACCTTC.

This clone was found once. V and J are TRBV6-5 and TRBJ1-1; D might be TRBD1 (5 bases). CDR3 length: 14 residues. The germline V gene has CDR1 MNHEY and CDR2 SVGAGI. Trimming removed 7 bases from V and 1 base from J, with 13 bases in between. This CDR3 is CASKKGHANTEAFF. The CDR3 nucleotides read TGTGCCAGCAAAAAAGGACACGCGAACACTGAAGCTTTCTTT.

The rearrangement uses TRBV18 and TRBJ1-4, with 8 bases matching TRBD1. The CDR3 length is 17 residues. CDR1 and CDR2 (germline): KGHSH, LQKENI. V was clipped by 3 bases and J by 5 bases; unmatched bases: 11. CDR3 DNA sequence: TGTGCCAGCTCACCCCGCGGCGGTGCAGGGGGCAATGAAAAACTGTTTTTT. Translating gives CASSPRGGAGGNEKLFF.